The rows below give T cell receptor beta chains drawn from one sample of a study of T cells after yellow fever vaccination. Via MiXCR, TCRdb re-called the 5' RACE reads, giving one row per CDR3 protein. This table holds approximately 550,000 distinct CDR3 sequences, approximately 21% found once. The specimen comprised PBMCs, sampled 15 days after the yellow fever booster vaccination. The receptors originated from a man aged 30-40 years who received the YFV17D yellow fever vaccine. The CDR3 runs from the conserved cysteine through the conserved F or W. Fields, in order: CDR3 length, D gene, J gene, clone size, V gene, CDR3 DNA, CDR3 protein. A D gene is named only where the DNA matches it firmly. Clone size is given for some rows only: seen once, a few or many times, or a class if the clone is expanded.

12	NA	TRBJ2-5	many	TRBV4-1	TGCGCCAGCAGCCAATGGGGAGAGACCCAGTACTTC	CASSQWGETQYF
15	NA	TRBJ1-3	NA	TRBV7-2	TGTGCCAGCAGCTTAAGCAGGGCAGAGGGAAACACCATATATTTT	CASSLSRAEGNTIYF
14	NA	TRBJ2-3	NA	TRBV7-2	TGTGCCAGCAGCTTCTCCTTGGGCACAGATACGCAGTATTTT	CASSFSLGTDTQYF
15	NA	TRBJ2-7	NA	TRBV9	TGTGCCAGCAGCGTAGGCGGGTTACAGGGCGACGAGCAGTACTTC	CASSVGGLQGDEQYF
12	TRBD1	TRBJ1-1	NA	TRBV29-1	TGCAGCGTTGGAGGACAGGGGACTGAAGCTTTCTTT	CSVGGQGTEAFF
14	NA	TRBJ2-3	NA	TRBV9	TGTGCCAGCAGCGTAGACTCGGGGATAAATACGCAGTATTTT	CASSVDSGINTQYF
12	NA	TRBJ1-5	NA	TRBV28	TGTGCCAGCCTAGGGTCTAATCAGCCCCAGCATTTT	CASLGSNQPQHF
15	TRBD2	TRBJ2-3	NA	TRBV10-1	TGCGCCAGCAGTGAGTCGTTAGTAGCGGGAGATACGCAGTATTTT	CASSESLVAGDTQYF
19	TRBD2	TRBJ2-5	NA	TRBV11-2	TGTGCCAGCAGCTCGCACTCTGGACTAGCGGGAGGGCCGCGAGAGACCCAGTACTTC	CASSSHSGLAGGPRETQYF
14	NA	TRBJ2-3	few	TRBV20-1	TGCAGTGCTCGCCTCGGATGGGGGACAGATACGCAGTATTTT	CSARLGWGTDTQYF
13	NA	TRBJ2-4	NA	TRBV20-1	TGCAGTGCCACCACGGGGGCCAAAAACATTCAGTACTTC	CSATTGAKNIQYF
12	NA	TRBJ2-7	few	TRBV5-6	TGTGCCAGCAGCTTCGGCCCAGGGCAGCAGTACTTC	CASSFGPGQQYF
15	NA	TRBJ1-5	few	TRBV7-2	TGTGCCAGCAGTAGAGCGGGGGGCGACAATCAGCCCCAGCATTTT	CASSRAGGDNQPQHF
14	NA	TRBJ2-7	many	TRBV4-2	TGTGCCAGCAGCCAAGTTGGGGGATCCTACGAGCAGTACTTC	CASSQVGGSYEQYF
17	NA	TRBJ2-6	few	TRBV5-6	TGTGCCAGCAGCCCAGATCTACAGCTCTCTGGGGCCAACGTCCTGACTTTC	CASSPDLQLSGANVLTF
12	TRBD2	TRBJ2-5	NA	TRBV11-2	TGTGCCAGCAGCCTCGAGCGAGGGAGGGCCTCCTTC	CASSLERGRASF
13	TRBD2	TRBJ2-7	few	TRBV12-3/TRBV12-4	TGTGCCAGCAGTTTAAGTAGCGGGGGCGAGCAGTACTTC	CASSLSSGGEQYF